This T cell receptor beta chain was recovered during a study of blood T cell repertoires in COVID-19. Across the whole study: Sources were T cells, B-cell-depleted T cells, or PBMCs; the material itself was cDNA or gDNA.

This table comes from immunoSEQ multiplex PCR, and its TCRdb copy is limited to in-frame clones, with some not included. Of over 150,000 clones in the sample, approximately 89% were seen once. The CDR3 is 16 amino acids. The rearrangement joins TRBV21-1 to TRBJ1-2; whether TRBD1, the table's D call, matches the DNA was not checked. TRBV21-1 is deemed a pseudogene. Material: PBMCs or T cells enriched from blood (not recorded which). This clonotype originated in a man in his forties who had recovered from COVID-19. CDR3 DNA sequence: TGTGCCAGCAGCAAAGTAAGTAACAGGGGGGTACGGAGCTACACCTTC. This codes for CASSKVSNRGVRSYTF.